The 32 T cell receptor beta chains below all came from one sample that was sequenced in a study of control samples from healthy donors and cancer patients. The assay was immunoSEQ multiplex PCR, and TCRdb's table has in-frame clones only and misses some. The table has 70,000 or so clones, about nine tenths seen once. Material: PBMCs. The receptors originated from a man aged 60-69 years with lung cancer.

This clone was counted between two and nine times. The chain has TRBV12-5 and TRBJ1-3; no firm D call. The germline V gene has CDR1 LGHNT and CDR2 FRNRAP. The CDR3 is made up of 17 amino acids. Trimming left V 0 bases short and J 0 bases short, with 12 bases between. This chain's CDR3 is CASGLVYDGTSGNTIYF. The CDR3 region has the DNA TGTGCTAGTGGTTTGGTATACGACGGAACCTCTGGAAACACCATATATTTT.

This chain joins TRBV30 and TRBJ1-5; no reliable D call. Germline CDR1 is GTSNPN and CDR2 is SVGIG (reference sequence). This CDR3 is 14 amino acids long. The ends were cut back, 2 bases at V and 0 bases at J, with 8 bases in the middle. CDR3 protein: CAWSLPYSNQPQHF. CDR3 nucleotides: TGTGCCTGGAGTCTTCCGTATAGCAATCAGCCCCAGCATTTT.

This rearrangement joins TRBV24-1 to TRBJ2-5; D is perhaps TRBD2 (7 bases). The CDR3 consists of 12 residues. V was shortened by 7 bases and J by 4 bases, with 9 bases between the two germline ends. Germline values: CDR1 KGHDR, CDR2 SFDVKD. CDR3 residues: CATRGGGETQYF. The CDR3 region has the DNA TGTGCCACCAGAGGGGGGGGAGAGACCCAGTACTTC.

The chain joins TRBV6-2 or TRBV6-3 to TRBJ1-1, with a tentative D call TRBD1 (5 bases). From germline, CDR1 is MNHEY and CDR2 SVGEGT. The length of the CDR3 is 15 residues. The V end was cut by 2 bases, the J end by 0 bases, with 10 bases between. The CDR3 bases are TGTGCCAGCAGTTACCAGGGTCCGGTGAACACTGAAGCTTTCTTT. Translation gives CASSYQGPVNTEAFF.

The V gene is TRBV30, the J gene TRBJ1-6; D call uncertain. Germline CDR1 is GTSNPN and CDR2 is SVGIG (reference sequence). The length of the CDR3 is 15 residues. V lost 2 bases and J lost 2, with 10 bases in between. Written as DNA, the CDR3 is TGTGCCTGGAGTACAGTCGGACCCTATAATTCACCCCTCCACTTT. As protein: CAWSTVGPYNSPLHF.

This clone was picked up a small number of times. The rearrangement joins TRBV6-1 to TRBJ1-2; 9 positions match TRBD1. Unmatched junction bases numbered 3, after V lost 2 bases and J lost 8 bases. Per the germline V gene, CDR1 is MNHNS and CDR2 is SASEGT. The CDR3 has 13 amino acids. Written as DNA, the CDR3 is TGTGCCAGCAGTGAAAGGACAGGGGACGGCTACACCTTC. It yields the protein CASSERTGDGYTF.

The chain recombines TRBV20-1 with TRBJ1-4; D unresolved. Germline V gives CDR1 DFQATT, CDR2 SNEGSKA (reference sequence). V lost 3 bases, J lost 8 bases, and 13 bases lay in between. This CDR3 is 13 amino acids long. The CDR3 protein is CSASPGNREKLFF. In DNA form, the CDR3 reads TGCAGTGCTAGTCCCGGGAACCGCGAAAAACTGTTTTTT.

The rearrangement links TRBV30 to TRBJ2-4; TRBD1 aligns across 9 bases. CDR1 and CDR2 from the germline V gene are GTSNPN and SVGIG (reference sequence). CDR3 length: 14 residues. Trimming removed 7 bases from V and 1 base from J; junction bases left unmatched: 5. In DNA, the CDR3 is TGTGCCTTTAACAGGGGGCTGGCCAAAAACATTCAGTACTTC. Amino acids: CAFNRGLAKNIQYF.

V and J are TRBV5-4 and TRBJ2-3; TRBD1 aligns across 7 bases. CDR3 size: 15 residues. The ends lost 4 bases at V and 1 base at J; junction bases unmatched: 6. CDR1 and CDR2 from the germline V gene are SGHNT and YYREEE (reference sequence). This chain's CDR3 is CASSNDRAGTDTQYF. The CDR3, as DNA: TGTGCCAGCAGCAACGACAGGGCGGGCACAGATACGCAGTATTTT.

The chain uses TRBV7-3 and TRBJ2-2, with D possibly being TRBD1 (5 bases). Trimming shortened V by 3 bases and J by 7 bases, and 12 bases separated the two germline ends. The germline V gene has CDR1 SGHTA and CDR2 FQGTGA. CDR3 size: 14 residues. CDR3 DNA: TGTGCCAGCAGCTTCCATGGGGCCGGCGGGGAGCTGTTTTTT. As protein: CASSFHGAGGELFF.

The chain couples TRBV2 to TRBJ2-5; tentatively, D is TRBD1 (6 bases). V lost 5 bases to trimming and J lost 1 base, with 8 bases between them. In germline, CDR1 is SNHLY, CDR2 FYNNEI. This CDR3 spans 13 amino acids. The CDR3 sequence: CASSRDIQETQYF. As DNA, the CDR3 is TGTGCCAGCAGTAGGGACATCCAAGAGACCCAGTACTTC.

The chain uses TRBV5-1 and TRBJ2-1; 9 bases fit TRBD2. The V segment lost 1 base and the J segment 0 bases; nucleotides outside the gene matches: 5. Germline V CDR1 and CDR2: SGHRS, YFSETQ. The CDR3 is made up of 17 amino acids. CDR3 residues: CASSLIPSGDSYNEQFF. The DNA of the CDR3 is TGCGCCAGCAGCTTGATACCTAGCGGGGACTCCTACAATGAGCAGTTCTTC. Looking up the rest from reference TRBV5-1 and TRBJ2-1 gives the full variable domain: KAGVTQTPRYLIKTRGQQVTLSCSPISGHRSVSWYQQTPGQGLQFLFEYFSETQRNKGNFPGRFSGRQFSNSRSEMNVSTLELGDSALYLCASSLIPSGDSYNEQFFGPGTRLTVL.

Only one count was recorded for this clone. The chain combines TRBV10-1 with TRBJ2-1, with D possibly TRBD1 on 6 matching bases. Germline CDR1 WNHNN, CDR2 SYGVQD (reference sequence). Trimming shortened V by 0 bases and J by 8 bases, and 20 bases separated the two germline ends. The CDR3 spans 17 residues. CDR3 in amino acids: CASSESLSTGPWDEQFF. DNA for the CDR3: TGCGCCAGCAGTGAGTCCCTAAGCACAGGGCCTTGGGATGAGCAGTTCTTC.

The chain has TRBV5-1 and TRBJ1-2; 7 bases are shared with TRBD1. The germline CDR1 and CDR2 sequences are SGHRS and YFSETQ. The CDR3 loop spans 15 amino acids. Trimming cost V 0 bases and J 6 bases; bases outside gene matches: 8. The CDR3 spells CASSLDPGGMNGYTF. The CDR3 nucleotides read TGCGCCAGCAGCTTGGATCCAGGGGGTATGAATGGCTACACCTTC.

DNA for the CDR3: TGTGCCAGTAGAACCCAGGGACAGGGGTCAGAGACCCAGTACTTC. Translation gives CASRTQGQGSETQYF. The chain has TRBV19 and TRBJ2-5; 10 bases map to TRBD1. J was trimmed by 4 bases and V by 6 bases; bases with no gene match: 8. Per the germline V gene, CDR1 is LNHDA and CDR2 is SQIVND (reference sequence). This CDR3 has 15 residues. Complete variable domain (other parts from reference TRBV19 and TRBJ2-5): DGGITQSPKYLFRKEGQNVTLSCEQNLNHDAMYWYRQDPGQGLRLIYYSQIVNDFQKGDIAEGYSVSREKKESFPLTVTSAQKNPTAFYLCASRTQGQGSETQYFGPGTRLLVL.

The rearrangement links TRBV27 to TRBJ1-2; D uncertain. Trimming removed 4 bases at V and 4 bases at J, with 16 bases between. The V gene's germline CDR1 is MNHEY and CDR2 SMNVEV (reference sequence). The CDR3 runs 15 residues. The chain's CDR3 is CASSSTVIVGYGYTF. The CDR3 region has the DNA TGTGCCAGCAGTTCCACAGTGATCGTGGGCTATGGCTACACCTTC.

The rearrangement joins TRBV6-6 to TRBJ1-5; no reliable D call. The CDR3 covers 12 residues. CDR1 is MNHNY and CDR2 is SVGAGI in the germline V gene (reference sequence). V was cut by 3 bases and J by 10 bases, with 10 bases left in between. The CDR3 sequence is CASSYKALPQHF. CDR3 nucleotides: TGTGCCAGCAGTTATAAGGCATTACCCCAGCATTTT.

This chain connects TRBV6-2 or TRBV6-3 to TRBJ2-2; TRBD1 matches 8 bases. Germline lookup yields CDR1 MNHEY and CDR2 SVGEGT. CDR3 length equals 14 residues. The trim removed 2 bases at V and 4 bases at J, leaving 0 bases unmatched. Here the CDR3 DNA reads TGTGCCAGCAGTTACCAGGGGGCCACCGGGGAGCTGTTTTTT. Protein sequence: CASSYQGATGELFF.

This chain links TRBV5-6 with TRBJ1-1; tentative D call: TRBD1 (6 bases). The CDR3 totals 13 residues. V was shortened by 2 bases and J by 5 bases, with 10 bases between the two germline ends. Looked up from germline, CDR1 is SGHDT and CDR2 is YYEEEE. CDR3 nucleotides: TGTGCCAGCAGCTTCGTAGGGGGGACTGAAGCTTTCTTT. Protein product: CASSFVGGTEAFF.

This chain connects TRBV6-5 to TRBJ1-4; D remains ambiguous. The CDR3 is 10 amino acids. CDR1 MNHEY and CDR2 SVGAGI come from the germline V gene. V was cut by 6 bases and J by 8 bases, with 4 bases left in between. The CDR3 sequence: CASRNEKLFF. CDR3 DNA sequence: TGTGCCAGCAGGAACGAAAAACTGTTTTTT.

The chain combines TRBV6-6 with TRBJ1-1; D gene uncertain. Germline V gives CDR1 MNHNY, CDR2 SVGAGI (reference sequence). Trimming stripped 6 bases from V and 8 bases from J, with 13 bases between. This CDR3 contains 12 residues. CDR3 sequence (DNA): TGTGCCAGCAGCTCAACCCAGACAGAAGCTTTCTTT. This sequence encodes CASSSTQTEAFF.

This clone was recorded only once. Here the CDR3 DNA reads TGTGCCAGCCGACAGGGGGCTAAAGGGGAGCTGTTTTTT. This sequence encodes CASRQGAKGELFF. The chain joins TRBV6-5 to TRBJ2-2; TRBD1 matches at 10 bases. The junction had 5 bases not matched to a gene; V was cut back by 8 bases and J by 8 bases. The CDR3 loop spans 13 amino acids. Germline lookup yields CDR1 MNHEY and CDR2 SVGAGI.

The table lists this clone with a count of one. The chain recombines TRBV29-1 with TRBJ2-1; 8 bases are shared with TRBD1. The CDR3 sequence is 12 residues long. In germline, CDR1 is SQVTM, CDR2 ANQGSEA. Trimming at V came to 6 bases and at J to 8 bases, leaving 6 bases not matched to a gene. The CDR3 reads CSVSRGQDEQFF. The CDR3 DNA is TGCAGCGTCTCCAGGGGGCAAGATGAGCAGTTCTTC.

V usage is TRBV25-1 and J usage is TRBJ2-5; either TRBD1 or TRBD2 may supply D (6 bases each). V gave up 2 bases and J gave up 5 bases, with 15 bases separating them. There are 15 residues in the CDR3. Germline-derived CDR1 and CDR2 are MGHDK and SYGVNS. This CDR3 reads CASSEIRGRGETQYF. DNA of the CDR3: TGTGCCAGCAGTGAAATCCGGGGGCGAGGGGAGACCCAGTACTTC.

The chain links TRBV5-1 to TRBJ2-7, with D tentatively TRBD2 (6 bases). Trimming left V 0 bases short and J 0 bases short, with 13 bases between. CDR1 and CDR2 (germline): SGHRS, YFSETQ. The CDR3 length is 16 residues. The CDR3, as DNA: TGCGCCAGCAGCTTGGCCGTTACGGGGGACTCCTACGAGCAGTACTTC. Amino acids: CASSLAVTGDSYEQYF. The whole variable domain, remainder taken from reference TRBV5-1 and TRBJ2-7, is KAGVTQTPRYLIKTRGQQVTLSCSPISGHRSVSWYQQTPGQGLQFLFEYFSETQRNKGNFPGRFSGRQFSNSRSEMNVSTLELGDSALYLCASSLAVTGDSYEQYFGPGTRLTVT.

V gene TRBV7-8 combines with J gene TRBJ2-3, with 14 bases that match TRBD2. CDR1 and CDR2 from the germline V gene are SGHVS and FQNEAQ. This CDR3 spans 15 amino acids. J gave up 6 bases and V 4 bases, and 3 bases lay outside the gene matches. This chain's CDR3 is CASSSTSGGADTQYF. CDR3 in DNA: TGTGCCAGCAGCTCGACTAGCGGGGGGGCGGATACGCAGTATTTT.

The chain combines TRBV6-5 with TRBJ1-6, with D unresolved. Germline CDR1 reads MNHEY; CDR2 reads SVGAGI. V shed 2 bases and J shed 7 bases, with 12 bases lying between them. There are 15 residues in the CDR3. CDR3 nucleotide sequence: TGTGCCAGCAGTTACGAGGGTACTAGGAATTCACCCCTCCACTTT. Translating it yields CASSYEGTRNSPLHF.

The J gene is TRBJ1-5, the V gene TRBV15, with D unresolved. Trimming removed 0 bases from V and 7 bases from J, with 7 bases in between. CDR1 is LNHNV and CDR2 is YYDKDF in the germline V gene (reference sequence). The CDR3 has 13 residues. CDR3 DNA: TGTGCCACCAGCAGAGATTTTGGCCAGCCCCAGCATTTT. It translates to CATSRDFGQPQHF.

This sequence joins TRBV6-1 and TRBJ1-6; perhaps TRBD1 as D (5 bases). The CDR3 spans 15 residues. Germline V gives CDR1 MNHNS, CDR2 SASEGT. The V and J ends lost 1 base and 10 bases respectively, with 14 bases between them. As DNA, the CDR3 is TGTGCCAGCAGTGAAGTGCAGGGAATCGGATCACCCCTCCACTTT. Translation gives CASSEVQGIGSPLHF.

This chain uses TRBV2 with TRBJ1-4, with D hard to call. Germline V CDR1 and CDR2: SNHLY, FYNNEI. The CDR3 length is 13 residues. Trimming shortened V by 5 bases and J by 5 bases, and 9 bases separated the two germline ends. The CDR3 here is CASSQEKNEKLFF. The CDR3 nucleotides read TGTGCCAGCAGTCAGGAAAAAAATGAAAAACTGTTTTTT.

In DNA, the CDR3 is TGTGCCAGCAGTGAAGCCTCAGGGGTGGATCAGCCCCAGCATTTT. Its protein product is CASSEASGVDQPQHF. The chain recombines TRBV6-1 with TRBJ1-5; D perhaps matches TRBD1 (6 bases). The germline V gene has CDR1 MNHNS and CDR2 SASEGT. The V and J ends lost 0 bases and 5 bases respectively, with 11 bases between them. This CDR3 has 15 residues.

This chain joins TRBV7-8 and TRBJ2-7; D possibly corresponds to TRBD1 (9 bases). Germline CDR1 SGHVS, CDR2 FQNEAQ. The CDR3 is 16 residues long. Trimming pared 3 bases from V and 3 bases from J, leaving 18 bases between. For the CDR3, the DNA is TGTGCCAGCAGCTTGGGCGGGGGGACAGGGAGCTACGAGCAGTACGTC. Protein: CASSLGGGTGSYEQYV.